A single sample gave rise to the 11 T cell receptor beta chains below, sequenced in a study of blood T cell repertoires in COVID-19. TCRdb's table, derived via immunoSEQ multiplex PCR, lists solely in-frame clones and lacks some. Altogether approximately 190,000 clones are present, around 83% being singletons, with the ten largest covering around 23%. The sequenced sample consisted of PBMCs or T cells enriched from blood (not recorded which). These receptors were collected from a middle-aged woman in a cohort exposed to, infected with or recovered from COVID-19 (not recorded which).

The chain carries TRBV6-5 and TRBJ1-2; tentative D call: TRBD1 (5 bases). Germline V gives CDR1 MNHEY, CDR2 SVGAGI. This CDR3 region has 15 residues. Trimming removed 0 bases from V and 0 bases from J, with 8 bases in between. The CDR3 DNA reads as TGTGCCAGCAGTTACTCGACAGCCACTAACTATGGCTACACCTTC. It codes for CASSYSTATNYGYTF.

CDR3 protein: CASSLSLAGAGEDTQYF. CDR3 nucleotide sequence: TGTGCCAGCAGCTTGAGCCTAGCGGGAGCGGGGGAGGATACGCAGTATTTT. The chain uses TRBV5-5 and TRBJ2-3; TRBD2 matches 10 bases. This CDR3 has 17 residues. V lost 1 base to trimming and J lost 6 bases; unmatched junction nucleotides: 11. CDR1 SGHKS and CDR2 YYEKEE come from the germline V gene (reference sequence).

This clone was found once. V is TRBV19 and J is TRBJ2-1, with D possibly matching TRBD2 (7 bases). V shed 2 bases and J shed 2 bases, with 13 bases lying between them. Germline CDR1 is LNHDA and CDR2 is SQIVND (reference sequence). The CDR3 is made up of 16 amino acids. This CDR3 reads CASSITPGGPYNEQFF. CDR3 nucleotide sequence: TGTGCCAGTAGTATAACTCCCGGGGGGCCCTACAATGAGCAGTTCTTC.

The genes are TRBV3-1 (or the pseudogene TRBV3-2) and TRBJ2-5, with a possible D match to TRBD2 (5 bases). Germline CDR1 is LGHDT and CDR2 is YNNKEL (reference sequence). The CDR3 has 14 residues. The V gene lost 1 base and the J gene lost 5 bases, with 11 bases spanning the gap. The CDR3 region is CASSQVRGSETQYF. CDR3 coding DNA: TGTGCCAGCAGCCAAGTTAGAGGGAGTGAGACCCAGTACTTC.

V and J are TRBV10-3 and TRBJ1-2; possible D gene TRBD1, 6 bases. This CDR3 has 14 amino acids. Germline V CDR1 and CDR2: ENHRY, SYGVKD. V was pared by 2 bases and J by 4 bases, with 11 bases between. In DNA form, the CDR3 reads TGTGCCATCAGTGAGGGACAGTCACTCTATGGCTACACCTTC. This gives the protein CAISEGQSLYGYTF.

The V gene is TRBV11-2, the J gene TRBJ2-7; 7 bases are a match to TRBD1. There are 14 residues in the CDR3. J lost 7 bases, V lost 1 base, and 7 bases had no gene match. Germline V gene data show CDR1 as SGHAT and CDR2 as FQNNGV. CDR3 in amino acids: CASSLGYLGQEQYF. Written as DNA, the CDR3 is TGTGCCAGCAGCTTAGGCTATCTGGGACAGGAGCAGTACTTC.

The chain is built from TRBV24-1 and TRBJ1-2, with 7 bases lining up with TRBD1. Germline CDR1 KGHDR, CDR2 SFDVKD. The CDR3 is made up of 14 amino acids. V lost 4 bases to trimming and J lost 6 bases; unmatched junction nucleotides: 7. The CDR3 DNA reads TGTGCCACCAGTGACCGAGACAGGGCCCATGGCTACACCTTC. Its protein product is CATSDRDRAHGYTF.

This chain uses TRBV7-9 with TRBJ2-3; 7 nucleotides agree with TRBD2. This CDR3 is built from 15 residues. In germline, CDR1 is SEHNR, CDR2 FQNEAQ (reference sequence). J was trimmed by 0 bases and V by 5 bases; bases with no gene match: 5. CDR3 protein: CASSLGGLSTDTQYF. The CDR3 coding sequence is TGTGCCAGCAGCCTGGGGGGGTTGAGCACAGATACGCAGTATTTT.

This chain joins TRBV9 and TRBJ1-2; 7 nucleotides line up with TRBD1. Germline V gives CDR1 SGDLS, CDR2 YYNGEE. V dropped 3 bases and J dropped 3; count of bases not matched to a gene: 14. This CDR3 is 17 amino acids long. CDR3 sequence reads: CASSALTGDVAYYGYTF. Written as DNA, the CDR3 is TGTGCCAGCAGCGCCCTCACAGGGGACGTCGCTTACTATGGCTACACCTTC.

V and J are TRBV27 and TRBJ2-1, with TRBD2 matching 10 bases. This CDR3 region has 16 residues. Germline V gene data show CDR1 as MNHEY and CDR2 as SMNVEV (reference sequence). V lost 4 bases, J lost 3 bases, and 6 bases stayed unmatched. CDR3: CASSSLTSGDYNEQFF. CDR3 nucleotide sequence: TGTGCCAGCAGTTCCCTTACTAGCGGGGACTACAATGAGCAGTTCTTC.

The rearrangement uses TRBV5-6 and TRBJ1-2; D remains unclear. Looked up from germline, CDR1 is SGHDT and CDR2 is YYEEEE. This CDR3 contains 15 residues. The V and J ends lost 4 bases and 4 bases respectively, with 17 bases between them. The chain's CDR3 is CASSRGRIGSYGYTF. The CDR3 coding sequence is TGTGCCAGCAGCAGAGGGCGCATAGGCAGCTATGGCTACACCTTC.